This T cell receptor beta chain was captured in a study of PD-L1 blockade in urothelial cancer. Across the study: Between 0 and 3 prior chemotherapy regimens had been given to patients.

Using immunoSEQ multiplex PCR, the repertoire was profiled, and TCRdb retains in-frame clones only, with some absent. The sample records roughly 42,000 clones, about 90% being singletons. This CDR3 is built from 12 residues. V shed 10 bases and J shed 13 bases, with 19 bases lying between them. The germline V gene encodes CDR1 MDHEN and CDR2 SYDVKM. Regarding time point: peripheral blood 6 weeks after treatment start. The sequencing used PBMCs, collected around atezolizumab (anti-PD-L1) treatment. The clonotype comes from an older man with urothelial cancer. This rearrangement joins TRBV28 to TRBJ1-4; perhaps TRBD1 as D (5 bases). CDR3 loop: CATGTDPLGLFF. The CDR3 DNA reads as TGTGCCACCGGGACTGACCCGTTGGGACTGTTTTTT.